The 19 T cell receptor beta chains below were found in one sample sequenced in a study of spatial heterogeneity in lung cancer. General study findings and limits: In tumors, expanded intratumoral alpha and beta TCR counts tracked mutation counts.

TCRdb re-analysed the 5' RACE reads in MiXCR, keeping a single row per CDR3 protein. The sample contains 2,500 to 3,000 distinct CDR3 sequences, roughly 6% of which appear only once. The time point: sample taken at primary tumor resection. What these receptors recognize is not known. The sample in question was lung tumor tissue, obtained at surgery. These receptors were obtained from a male donor with early-stage non-small cell lung cancer.

In its sample, this clonotype is medium-sized (0.01 to 0.1%). The V gene is TRBV7-6, the J gene TRBJ2-2; no definite D call. The CDR3 covers 15 residues. V shed 0 bases and J shed 2 bases, with 7 bases lying between them. Germline CDR1 is SGHVS and CDR2 is FNYEAQ. The CDR3 spells CASSLAHSNTGELFF. As DNA, the CDR3 is TGTGCCAGCAGCTTAGCGCACTCAAACACCGGGGAGCTGTTTTTT.

This clonotype is categorized as medium-sized (0.01 to 0.1%). The CDR3 protein is CAGGTGQSTGELFF. The CDR3 nucleotides are TGCGCCGGGGGGACAGGGCAAAGCACCGGGGAGCTGTTTTTT. The rearrangement uses TRBV5-1 and TRBJ2-2; 9 bases map to TRBD1. The V segment lost 10 bases and the J segment 4 bases; nucleotides outside the gene matches: 8. Germline V lookup: CDR1 SGHRS, CDR2 YFSETQ. The CDR3 length is 14 residues.

This clonotype came up many times. The chain uses TRBV7-6 and TRBJ2-3; TRBD1 might be the D (5 bases). Germline lookup yields CDR1 SGHVS and CDR2 FNYEAQ. The CDR3 is made up of 14 amino acids. V shed 5 bases and J shed 1 base, with 10 bases lying between them. The CDR3 region has the DNA TGTGCCAGCAGCCGCGACAGCCGCACAGATACGCAGTATTTT. Translating gives CASSRDSRTDTQYF.

This clonotype ranks as large. V usage is TRBV7-9 and J usage is TRBJ2-7, with TRBD2 matching over 14 bases. Per germline, CDR1 SEHNR and CDR2 FQNEAQ (reference sequence). After removal of 8 bases from V and 9 bases from J, the junction contained 3 bases not matched to a gene. CDR3 length: 12 amino acids. CDR3 sequence reads: CASGTSGSRQYF. CDR3 in DNA: TGTGCCAGCGGGACTAGCGGGAGTAGGCAGTACTTC.

By sample fraction, this clonotype is medium-sized. This chain connects TRBV20-1 to TRBJ2-7; a weak D match, TRBD2 (5 bases). CDR1 DFQATT and CDR2 SNEGSKA come from the germline V gene (reference sequence). The ends were cut back, 5 bases at V and 3 bases at J, with 8 bases in the middle. CDR3 size: 11 residues. The CDR3 sequence is CSAPGNYEQYF. The DNA for the CDR3 is TGCAGTGCTCCGGGGAACTACGAGCAGTACTTC.

By its share, this clonotype is medium-sized. V usage is TRBV4-2 and J usage is TRBJ1-1; TRBD1 might be the D (6 bases). The CDR3 totals 14 residues. With 4 bases removed from V and 11 bases from J, the gap between germline ends came to 20 bases. The germline gives CDR1 LGHNA, CDR2 YNFKEQ. The CDR3 protein is CASSLQGKGVRAFF. The CDR3 coding sequence is TGTGCCAGCAGCCTCCAGGGGAAGGGCGTCAGGGCTTTCTTT.

Relative to its sample, this clonotype is medium-sized (0.01 to 0.1%). The genes are TRBV7-8 and TRBJ2-3; the D gene is possibly TRBD1 (6 bases). V was shortened by 2 bases and J by 4 bases, with 13 bases between the two germline ends. The CDR3 has 15 residues. The V gene's germline CDR1 is SGHVS and CDR2 FQNEAQ. CDR3 protein: CASSLYRDGADTQYF. The CDR3 DNA follows: TGTGCCAGCAGCTTATACAGGGACGGCGCAGATACGCAGTATTTT.

This clonotype rates as medium-sized. The rearrangement joins TRBV5-1 to TRBJ2-7; no definite D call. Trimming stripped 3 bases from V and 2 bases from J, with 12 bases between. Germline V gene data show CDR1 as SGHRS and CDR2 as YFSETQ. This CDR3 region has 14 residues. The CDR3 DNA is TGCGCCAGCAGCTCCCTCACAGCCACCTACGAGCAGTACTTC. This gives the protein CASSSLTATYEQYF.

This clonotype occurred a few times. The chain carries TRBV18 and TRBJ1-1, with 10 bases lining up with TRBD1. This CDR3 contains 16 residues. J was trimmed by 5 bases and V by 2 bases; bases with no gene match: 8. Looked up from germline, CDR1 is KGHSH and CDR2 is LQKENI. DNA for the CDR3: TGTGCCAGCTCACCAACGACAGGGGGCGCCTGGACTGAAGCTTTCTTT. Translated, it gives CASSPTTGGAWTEAFF.

This clonotype is medium-sized by share. This rearrangement joins TRBV20-1 to TRBJ1-5; 10 bases fit TRBD1. CDR1 is DFQATT, CDR2 SNEGSKA, per germline (reference sequence). V was clipped by 6 bases and J by 5 bases; unmatched bases: 7. This CDR3 is 14 amino acids long. The CDR3 bases are TGCAGTGCAACGACAGGGGGCTGGGATCAGCCCCAGCATTTT. The encoded protein is CSATTGGWDQPQHF.

Sample share makes this clonotype large. This chain links TRBV7-3 with TRBJ2-1; perhaps TRBD2 as D (6 bases). The germline V and J ends were trimmed by 0 bases and 1 base, with 10 bases remaining between them. The CDR3 covers 16 residues. The V gene's germline CDR1 is SGHTA and CDR2 FQGTGA. The CDR3: CASSLTLGGSYNEQFF. CDR3 in DNA: TGTGCCAGCAGCTTAACCCTAGGAGGGTCCTACAATGAGCAGTTCTTC.

Judged by abundance, this clonotype is medium-sized. The chain employs TRBV7-2 and TRBJ2-2, with a weak D call TRBD2 (6 bases). V lost 5 bases to trimming and J lost 1 base, with 11 bases between them. The CDR3 is made up of 15 amino acids. Germline V gene sequence: CDR1 SGHTA, CDR2 FQGNSA. Here the CDR3 DNA reads TGTGCCAGCAGCCCGAGACTAGGGAACACCGGGGAGCTGTTTTTT. This encodes CASSPRLGNTGELFF.

This clonotype is labeled as medium-sized. The V gene is TRBV20-1, the J gene TRBJ1-5, with D maybe TRBD1 (5 bases). Per the germline V gene, CDR1 is DFQATT and CDR2 is SNEGSKA (reference sequence). The CDR3 covers 15 residues. Between the trimmed V and J ends, which lost 0 bases and 7 bases, there was a span of 16 bases. This CDR3 is CSARDPGLGKQPQHF. The CDR3 coding sequence is TGCAGTGCTAGAGATCCGGGGCTCGGGAAGCAGCCCCAGCATTTT.

By share of the sample, this clonotype is medium-sized. V and J are TRBV6-5 and TRBJ2-7; D may be TRBD2 (6 bases). The V end was cut by 0 bases, the J end by 0 bases, with 15 bases between. This CDR3 is built from 17 residues. CDR1 is MNHEY and CDR2 is SVGAGI in the germline V gene. Here the CDR3 reads CASSYSTPGLPSYEQYF. The DNA for the CDR3 is TGTGCCAGCAGTTACTCGACCCCGGGACTTCCCTCCTACGAGCAGTACTTC.

By share, this clonotype counts as medium-sized. The chain couples TRBV4-3 to TRBJ2-5, with D uncertain. This CDR3 spans 15 amino acids. Germline CDR1 reads LGHNA; CDR2 reads YSLEER. The ends were cut back, 1 base at V and 2 bases at J, with 11 bases in the middle. The CDR3 DNA follows: TGCGCCAGCAGCCAAGGGGCAGCCTTGCAAGAGACCCAGTACTTC. The encoded protein is CASSQGAALQETQYF.

CDR3 coding DNA: TGTGCCAGCAGTGTAAGGGTGCAGCCCCAGCATTTT. Translating it yields CASSVRVQPQHF. The gene calls are TRBV28 and TRBJ1-5; D gene uncertain. V was clipped by 5 bases and J by 7 bases, with 9 bases between them. CDR1 and CDR2 (germline): MDHEN, SYDVKM. The CDR3 sequence is 12 residues long.

The V gene is TRBV3-1, the J gene TRBJ2-3, with D uncertain. Germline CDR1 LGHDT, CDR2 YNNKEL (reference sequence). Trimming shortened V by 7 bases and J by 6 bases, and 11 bases separated the two germline ends. The CDR3 is made up of 12 amino acids. CDR3 sequence: CASNGLKDTQYF. The CDR3 coding sequence is TGTGCCAGCAATGGTCTGAAGGATACGCAGTATTTT.

This clonotype rates as medium-sized. The J gene is TRBJ2-7, the V gene TRBV7-9; TRBD2 matches 8 bases. After removal of 5 bases from V and 0 bases from J, the junction contained 3 bases not matched to a gene. Germline-derived CDR1 and CDR2 are SEHNR and FQNEAQ (reference sequence). The CDR3 runs 14 residues. The CDR3 bases are TGTGCCAGCAGCCAACTAGCGGTCTCCTACGAGCAGTACTTC. Amino acid sequence: CASSQLAVSYEQYF. Full variable domain (rest looked up from reference TRBV7-9 and TRBJ2-7): DTGVSQNPRHKITKRGQNVTFRCDPISEHNRLYWYRQTLGQGPEFLTYFQNEAQLEKSRLLSDRFSAERPKGSFSTLEIQRTEQGDSAMYLCASSQLAVSYEQYFGPGTRLTVT.

The rearrangement uses TRBV7-9 and TRBJ2-7, with 9 bases that match TRBD1. The CDR3 length is 15 residues. Germline lookup yields CDR1 SEHNR and CDR2 FQNEAQ (reference sequence). The ends lost 4 bases at V and 5 bases at J; junction bases unmatched: 9. The CDR3 DNA sequence: TGTGCCAGCAGCTCAATGGACGGGACAGGGAACGAGCAGTACTTC. It codes for CASSSMDGTGNEQYF.